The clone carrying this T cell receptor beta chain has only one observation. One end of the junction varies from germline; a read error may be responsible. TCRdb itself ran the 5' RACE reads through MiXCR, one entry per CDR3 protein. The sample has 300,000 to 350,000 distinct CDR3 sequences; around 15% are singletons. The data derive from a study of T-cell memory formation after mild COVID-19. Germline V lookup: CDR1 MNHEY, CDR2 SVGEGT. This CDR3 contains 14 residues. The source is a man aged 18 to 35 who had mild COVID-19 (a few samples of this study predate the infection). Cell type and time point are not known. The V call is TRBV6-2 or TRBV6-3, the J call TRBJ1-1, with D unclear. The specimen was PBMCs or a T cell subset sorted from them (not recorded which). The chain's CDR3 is CASLSLGMNTGAFF. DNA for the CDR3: TGTGCCAGCCTATCCCTGGGGATGAACACTGGAGCTTTCTTT.